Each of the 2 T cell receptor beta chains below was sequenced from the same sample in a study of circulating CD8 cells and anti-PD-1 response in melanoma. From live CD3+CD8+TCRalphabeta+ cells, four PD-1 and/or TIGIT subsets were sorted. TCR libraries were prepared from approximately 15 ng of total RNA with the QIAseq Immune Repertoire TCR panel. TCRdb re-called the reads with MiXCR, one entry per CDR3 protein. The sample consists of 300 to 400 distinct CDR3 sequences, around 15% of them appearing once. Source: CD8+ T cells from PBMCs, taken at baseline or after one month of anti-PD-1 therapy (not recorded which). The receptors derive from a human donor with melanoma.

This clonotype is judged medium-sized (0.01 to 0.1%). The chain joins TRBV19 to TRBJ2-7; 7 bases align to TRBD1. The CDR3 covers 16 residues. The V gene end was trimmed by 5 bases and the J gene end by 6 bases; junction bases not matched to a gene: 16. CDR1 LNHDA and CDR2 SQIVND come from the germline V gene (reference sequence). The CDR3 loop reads CASSGTGTDPFIEQYF. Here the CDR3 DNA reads TGTGCCAGTAGTGGAACCGGGACAGATCCTTTTATCGAGCAGTACTTC.

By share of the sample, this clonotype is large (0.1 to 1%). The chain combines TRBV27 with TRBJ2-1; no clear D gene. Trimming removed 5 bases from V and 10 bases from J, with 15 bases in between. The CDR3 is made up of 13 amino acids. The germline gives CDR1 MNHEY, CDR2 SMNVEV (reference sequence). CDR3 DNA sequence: TGTGCCAGCAGTCCCACGACTGCCGCGGAGCAGTTCTTC. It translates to CASSPTTAAEQFF.